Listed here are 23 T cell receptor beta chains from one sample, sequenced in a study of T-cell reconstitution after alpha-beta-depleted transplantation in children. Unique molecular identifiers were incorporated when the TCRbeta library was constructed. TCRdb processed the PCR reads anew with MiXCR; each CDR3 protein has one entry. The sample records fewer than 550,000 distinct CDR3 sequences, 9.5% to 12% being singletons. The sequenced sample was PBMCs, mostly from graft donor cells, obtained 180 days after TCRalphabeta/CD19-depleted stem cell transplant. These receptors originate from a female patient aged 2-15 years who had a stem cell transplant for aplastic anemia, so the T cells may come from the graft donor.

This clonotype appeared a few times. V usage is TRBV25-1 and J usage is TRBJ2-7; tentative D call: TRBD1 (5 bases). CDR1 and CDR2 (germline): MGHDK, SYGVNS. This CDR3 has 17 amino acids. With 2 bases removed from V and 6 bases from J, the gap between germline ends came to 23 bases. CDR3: CASSEGLGAGIPSEQYF. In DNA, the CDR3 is TGTGCCAGCAGTGAAGGCCTTGGGGCAGGGATTCCCAGCGAGCAGTACTTC.

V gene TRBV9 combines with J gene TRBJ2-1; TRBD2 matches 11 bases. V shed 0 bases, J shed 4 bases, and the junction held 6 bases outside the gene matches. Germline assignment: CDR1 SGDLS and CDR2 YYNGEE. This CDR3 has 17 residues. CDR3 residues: CASSVASLAGGYNEQFF. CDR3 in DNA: TGTGCCAGCAGCGTAGCCTCCCTAGCGGGAGGTTACAATGAGCAGTTCTTC.

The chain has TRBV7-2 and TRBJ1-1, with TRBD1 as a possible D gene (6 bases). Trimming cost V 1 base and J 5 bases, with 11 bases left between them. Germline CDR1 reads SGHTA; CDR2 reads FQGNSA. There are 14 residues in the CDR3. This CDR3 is CASSLVAQGTEAFF. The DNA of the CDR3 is TGTGCCAGCAGCTTAGTCGCCCAGGGGACTGAAGCTTTCTTT.

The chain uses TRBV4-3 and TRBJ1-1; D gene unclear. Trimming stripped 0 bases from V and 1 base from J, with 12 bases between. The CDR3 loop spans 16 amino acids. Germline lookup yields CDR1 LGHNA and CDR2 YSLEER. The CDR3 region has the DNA TGCGCCAGCAGCCAAGAAGTCGGCGGCGAGAACACTGAAGCTTTCTTT. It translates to CASSQEVGGENTEAFF.

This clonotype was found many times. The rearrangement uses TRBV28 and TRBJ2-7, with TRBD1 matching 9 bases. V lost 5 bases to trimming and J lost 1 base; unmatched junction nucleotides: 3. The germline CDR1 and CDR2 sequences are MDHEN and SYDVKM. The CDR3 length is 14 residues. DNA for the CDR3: TGTGCCAGCAGTAGACAGGGGGGATCCTACGAGCAGTACTTC. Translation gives CASSRQGGSYEQYF. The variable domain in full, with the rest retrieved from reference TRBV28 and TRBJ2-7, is DVKVTQSSRYLVKRTGEKVFLECVQDMDHENMFWYRQDPGLGLRLIYFSYDVKMKEKGDIPEGYSVSREKKERFSLILESASTNQTSMYLCASSRQGGSYEQYFGPGTRLTVT.

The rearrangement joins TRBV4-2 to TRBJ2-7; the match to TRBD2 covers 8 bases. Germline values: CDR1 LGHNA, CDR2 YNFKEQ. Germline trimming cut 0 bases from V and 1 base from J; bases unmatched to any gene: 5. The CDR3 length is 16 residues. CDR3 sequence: CASSQDILAVSYEQYF. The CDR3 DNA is TGTGCCAGCAGCCAAGATATACTAGCGGTTTCCTACGAGCAGTACTTC.

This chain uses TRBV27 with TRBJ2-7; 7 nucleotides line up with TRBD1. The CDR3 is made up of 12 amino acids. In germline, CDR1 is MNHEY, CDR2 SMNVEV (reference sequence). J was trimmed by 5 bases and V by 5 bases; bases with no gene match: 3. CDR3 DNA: TGTGCCAGCAGTCTCCAGGGGGACGAGCAGTACTTC. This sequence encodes CASSLQGDEQYF.

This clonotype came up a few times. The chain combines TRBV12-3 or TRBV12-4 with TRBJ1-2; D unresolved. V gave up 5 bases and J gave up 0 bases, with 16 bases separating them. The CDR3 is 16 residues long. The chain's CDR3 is CASSPRGKAPNYGYTF. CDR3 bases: TGTGCCAGCAGTCCCCGAGGGAAGGCCCCTAACTATGGCTACACCTTC.

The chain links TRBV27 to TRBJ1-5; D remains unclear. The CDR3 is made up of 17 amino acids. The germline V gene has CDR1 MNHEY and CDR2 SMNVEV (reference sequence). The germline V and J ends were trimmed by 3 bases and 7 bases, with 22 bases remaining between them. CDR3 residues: CASSFSYGPGSIQPQHF. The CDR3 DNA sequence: TGTGCCAGCAGTTTCTCATACGGCCCGGGGTCCATACAGCCCCAGCATTTT.

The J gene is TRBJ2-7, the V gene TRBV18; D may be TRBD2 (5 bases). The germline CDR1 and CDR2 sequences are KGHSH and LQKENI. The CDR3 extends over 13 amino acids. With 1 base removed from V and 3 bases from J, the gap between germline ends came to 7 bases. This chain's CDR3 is CASSPLGNYEQYF. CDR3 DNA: TGTGCCAGCTCACCACTCGGGAACTACGAGCAGTACTTC. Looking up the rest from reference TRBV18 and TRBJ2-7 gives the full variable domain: NAGVMQNPRHLVRRRGQEARLRCSPMKGHSHVYWYRQLPEEGLKFMVYLQKENIIDESGMPKERFSAEFPKEGPSILRIQQVVRGDSAAYFCASSPLGNYEQYFGPGTRLTVT.

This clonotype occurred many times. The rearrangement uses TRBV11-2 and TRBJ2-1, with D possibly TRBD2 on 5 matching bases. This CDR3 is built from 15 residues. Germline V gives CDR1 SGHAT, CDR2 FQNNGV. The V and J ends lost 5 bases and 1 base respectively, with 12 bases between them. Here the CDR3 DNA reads TGTGCCAGCAGCCCCCGGGGTGCTTCCTACAATGAGCAGTTCTTC. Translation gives CASSPRGASYNEQFF.

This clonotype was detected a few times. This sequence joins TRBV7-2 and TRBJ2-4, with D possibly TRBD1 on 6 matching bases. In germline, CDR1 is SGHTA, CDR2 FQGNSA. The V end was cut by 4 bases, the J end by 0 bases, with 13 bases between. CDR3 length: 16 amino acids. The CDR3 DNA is TGTGCCAGCAGCTCGGGGACACATCTAGCCAAAAACATTCAGTACTTC. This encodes CASSSGTHLAKNIQYF. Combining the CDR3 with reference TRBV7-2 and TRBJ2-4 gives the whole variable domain GAGVSQSPSNKVTEKGKDVELRCDPISGHTALYWYRQSLGQGLEFLIYFQGNSAPDKSGLPSDRFSAERTGGSVSTLTIQRTQQEDSAVYLCASSSGTHLAKNIQYFGAGTRLSVL.

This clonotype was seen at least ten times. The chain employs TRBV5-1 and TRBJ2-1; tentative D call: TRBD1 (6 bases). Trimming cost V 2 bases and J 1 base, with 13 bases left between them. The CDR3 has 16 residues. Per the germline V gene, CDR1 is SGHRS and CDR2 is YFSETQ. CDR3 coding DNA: TGCGCCAGCAGCTTTTACAGGGTCCTTTCCTACAATGAGCAGTTCTTC. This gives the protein CASSFYRVLSYNEQFF.

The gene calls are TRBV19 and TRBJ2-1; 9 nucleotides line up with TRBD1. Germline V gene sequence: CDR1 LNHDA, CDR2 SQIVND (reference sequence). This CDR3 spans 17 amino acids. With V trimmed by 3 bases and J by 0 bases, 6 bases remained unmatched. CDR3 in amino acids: CASSIKGTGYSYNEQFF. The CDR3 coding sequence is TGTGCCAGTAGTATTAAGGGGACAGGGTACTCCTACAATGAGCAGTTCTTC. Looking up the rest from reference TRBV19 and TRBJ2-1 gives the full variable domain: DGGITQSPKYLFRKEGQNVTLSCEQNLNHDAMYWYRQDPGQGLRLIYYSQIVNDFQKGDIAEGYSVSREKKESFPLTVTSAQKNPTAFYLCASSIKGTGYSYNEQFFGPGTRLTVL.

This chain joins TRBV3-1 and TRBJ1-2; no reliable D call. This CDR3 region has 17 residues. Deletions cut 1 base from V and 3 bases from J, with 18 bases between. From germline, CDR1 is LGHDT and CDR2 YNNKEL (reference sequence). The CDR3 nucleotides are TGTGCCAGCAGCCAAGGGAGACAAATTAACGGGGACTATGGCTACACCTTC. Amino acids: CASSQGRQINGDYGYTF.

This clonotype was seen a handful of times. The CDR3 region is CASSSGRGGLHTDTQYF. In nucleotides, the CDR3 is TGCGCCAGCAGCTCCGGACGGGGGGGGCTTCACACAGATACGCAGTATTTT. V usage is TRBV5-1 and J usage is TRBJ2-3; TRBD2 matches at 8 bases. Germline V CDR1 and CDR2: SGHRS, YFSETQ. The V gene end was trimmed by 3 bases and the J gene end by 2 bases; junction bases not matched to a gene: 11. CDR3 length: 17 amino acids. Based on the CDR3 plus reference TRBV5-1 and TRBJ2-3, the full variable domain is KAGVTQTPRYLIKTRGQQVTLSCSPISGHRSVSWYQQTPGQGLQFLFEYFSETQRNKGNFPGRFSGRQFSNSRSEMNVSTLELGDSALYLCASSSGRGGLHTDTQYFGPGTRLTVL.

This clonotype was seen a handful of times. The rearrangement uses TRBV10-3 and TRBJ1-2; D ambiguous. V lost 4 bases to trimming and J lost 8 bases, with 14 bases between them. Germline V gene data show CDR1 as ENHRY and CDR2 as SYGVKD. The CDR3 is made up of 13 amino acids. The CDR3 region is CAISAPGASGYTF. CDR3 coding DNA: TGTGCCATCAGTGCACCGGGCGCGTCGGGCTACACCTTC.

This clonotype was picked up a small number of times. CDR3 protein: CASSLDPAGMGNEQFF. CDR3 DNA sequence: TGCGCCAGCAGCTTGGATCCAGCGGGAATGGGGAATGAGCAGTTCTTC. This chain uses TRBV5-1 with TRBJ2-1, with 7 bases matching TRBD2. Per germline, CDR1 SGHRS and CDR2 YFSETQ. The V segment lost 0 bases and the J segment 7 bases; nucleotides outside the gene matches: 10. The CDR3 contains 16 residues. The full variable domain, its missing parts supplied by reference TRBV5-1 and TRBJ2-1, is KAGVTQTPRYLIKTRGQQVTLSCSPISGHRSVSWYQQTPGQGLQFLFEYFSETQRNKGNFPGRFSGRQFSNSRSEMNVSTLELGDSALYLCASSLDPAGMGNEQFFGPGTRLTVL.

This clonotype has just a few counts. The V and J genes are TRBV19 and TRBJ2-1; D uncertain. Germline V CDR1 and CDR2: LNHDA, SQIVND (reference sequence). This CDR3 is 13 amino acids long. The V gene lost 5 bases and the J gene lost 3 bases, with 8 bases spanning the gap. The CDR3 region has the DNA TGTGCCAGTAGTTTCCGGGTCTACAATGAGCAGTTCTTC. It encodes CASSFRVYNEQFF.

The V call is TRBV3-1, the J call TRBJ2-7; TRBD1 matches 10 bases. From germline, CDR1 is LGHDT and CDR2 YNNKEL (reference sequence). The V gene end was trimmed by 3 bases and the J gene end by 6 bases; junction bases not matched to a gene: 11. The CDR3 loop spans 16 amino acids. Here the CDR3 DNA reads TGTGCCAGCAGCCATTCCGACAGGGGGCAGTTCTCCGAGCAGTACTTC. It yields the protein CASSHSDRGQFSEQYF.

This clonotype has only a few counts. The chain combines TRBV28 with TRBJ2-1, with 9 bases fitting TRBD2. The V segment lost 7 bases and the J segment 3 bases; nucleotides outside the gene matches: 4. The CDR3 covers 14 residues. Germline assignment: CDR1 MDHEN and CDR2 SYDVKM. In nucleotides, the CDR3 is TGTGCCAGCAAATTAGCGGGGGTCTACAATGAGCAGTTCTTC. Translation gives CASKLAGVYNEQFF.

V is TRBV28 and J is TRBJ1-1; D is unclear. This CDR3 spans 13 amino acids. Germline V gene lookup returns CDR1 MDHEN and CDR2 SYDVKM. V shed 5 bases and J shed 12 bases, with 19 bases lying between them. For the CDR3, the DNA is TGTGCCAGCAGTCCCCTCGTGCGGGGTGTGTCTTTCTTT. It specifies CASSPLVRGVSFF. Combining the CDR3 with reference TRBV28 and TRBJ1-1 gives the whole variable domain DVKVTQSSRYLVKRTGEKVFLECVQDMDHENMFWYRQDPGLGLRLIYFSYDVKMKEKGDIPEGYSVSREKKERFSLILESASTNQTSMYLCASSPLVRGVSFFGQGTRLTVV.

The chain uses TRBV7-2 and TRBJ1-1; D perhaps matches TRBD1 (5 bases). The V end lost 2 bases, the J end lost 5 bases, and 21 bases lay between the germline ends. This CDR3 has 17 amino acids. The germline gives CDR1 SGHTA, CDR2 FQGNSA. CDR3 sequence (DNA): TGTGCCAGCAGCTTACTGCGGGGGTTGGCAGCCGTTACTGAAGCTTTCTTT. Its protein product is CASSLLRGLAAVTEAFF.